Listed below are T cell receptor beta chains from one sample, sequenced in a study of T cell changes during pregnancy in multiple sclerosis. Here immunoSEQ multiplex PCR was the method, and the copy in TCRdb shows in-frame clones only, minus some. Of about 100,000 clones in the sample, 90% to 95% were seen once. Here the sequenced sample was peripheral blood, taken before pregnancy. These receptors were collected from a female donor with multiple sclerosis, enrolled in a pregnancy study. CDR3s include the opening cysteine and the closing phenylalanine or tryptophan. Each record gives: J gene, D gene, clone size, V gene, CDR3 protein, CDR3 DNA. A D gene is named only where the DNA matches it firmly. Clone size, where shown, is once, few, many, or a class for clones that have expanded.

>TRBJ1-1|-|-|TRBV30
CAYGGKFLMNTEAFF
TGTGCCTACGGCGGGAAGTTCCTCATGAACACTGAAGCTTTCTTT
>TRBJ2-1|TRBD2|once|TRBV5-1
CASSWLAGGPNEQFF
TGCGCCAGCAGCTGGTTAGCGGGAGGGCCAAATGAGCAGTTCTTC
>TRBJ1-2|-|-|TRBV11-2
CASSPSGANYGYTF
TGTGCCAGCAGTCCGAGCGGAGCTAACTATGGCTACACCTTC
>TRBJ1-2|TRBD1|-|TRBV4-1
CASSQTGGYGYTF
TGCGCCAGCAGCCAGACAGGGGGGTATGGCTACACCTTC
>TRBJ1-5|-|-|TRBV2
CASMGGTLSNQPQHF
TGTGCCAGCATGGGAGGGACATTGAGCAATCAGCCCCAGCATTTT
>TRBJ2-1|TRBD2|-|TRBV28
CAGSSGSSYNEQFF
TGTGCTGGATCTAGCGGGAGTTCCTACAATGAGCAGTTCTTC
>TRBJ2-1|TRBD2|-|TRBV6-4
CASSVAGDSYNEQFF
TGTGCCAGCAGTGTAGCGGGGGATTCCTACAATGAGCAGTTCTTC
>TRBJ2-1|-|-|TRBV27
CASSLSGLLRSYNEQFF
TGTGCCAGCAGTTTATCTGGACTCCTCCGCTCCTACAATGAGCAGTTCTTC
>TRBJ1-2|TRBD1|few|TRBV7-2
CASSLRRAEDRADYGYTF
TGTGCCAGCAGCCTCCGACGCGCAGAGGACAGGGCTGACTATGGCTACACCTTC
>TRBJ1-5|-|-|TRBV5-1
CASSPLGGGRNQPQHF
TGCGCCAGCAGCCCCCTGGGGGGTGGACGCAATCAGCCCCAGCATTTT
>TRBJ1-1|-|-|TRBV5-1
CASSLTVNTEAFF
TGCGCCAGCAGCTTAACGGTTAACACTGAAGCTTTCTTT
>TRBJ2-3|-|-|TRBV5-1
CASSLEVGASRTQYF
TGCGCCAGCAGCTTGGAGGTGGGGGCTAGCCGCACGCAGTATTTT
>TRBJ1-3|-|-|TRBV19
CASSLSYAGNTIYF
TGTGCCAGTAGTCTCAGTTACGCTGGAAACACCATATATTTT
>TRBJ1-2|TRBD1|-|TRBV4-3
CASSSYRGVGGYTF
TGCGCCAGCAGCTCCTACAGGGGAGTTGGAGGCTACACCTTC
>TRBJ2-6|-|-|TRBV29-1
CSVERDTDSGANVLTF
TGCAGCGTTGAAAGGGACACTGACTCTGGGGCCAACGTCCTGACTTTC
>TRBJ2-3|TRBD2|-|TRBV18
CASSPPKAGVPYTDTQYF
TGTGCCAGCTCACCACCGAAAGCGGGAGTTCCGTACACAGATACGCAGTATTTT
>TRBJ2-5|TRBD1|-|TRBV18
CASSPNRGRSETQYF
TGTGCCAGCTCACCCAACAGGGGCCGATCGGAGACCCAGTACTTC
>TRBJ1-3|-|-|TRBV4-3
CASSHGPPTSGNTIYF
TGCGCCAGCAGCCATGGGCCACCCACCTCTGGAAACACCATATATTTT
>TRBJ2-7|-|-|TRBV27
CASSPEAASSYEQYF
TGTGCCAGCAGTCCGGAAGCGGCCAGTTCCTACGAGCAGTACTTC
>TRBJ2-6|-|-|TRBV13
CASSRRRSGANVLTF
TGTGCCAGCAGTCGGAGGCGCTCTGGGGCCAACGTCCTGACTTTC
>TRBJ1-1|-|-|TRBV6-5
CASSVGQPRNTEAFF
TGTGCCAGCAGTGTCGGACAGCCGAGGAACACTGAAGCTTTCTTT
>TRBJ2-1|TRBD1|-|TRBV7-9
CASSPGQGRLNEQFF
TGTGCCAGCAGCCCCGGACAGGGACGCCTTAATGAGCAGTTCTTC
>TRBJ1-5|TRBD1|-|TRBV7-8
CASSPTGGQPQHF
TGTGCCAGCAGCCCGACAGGGGGACAGCCCCAGCATTTT
>TRBJ2-7|TRBD2|-|TRBV30
CAWSVRGSRQLAAPYEQYF
TGTGCCTGGAGTGTACGAGGGTCTCGACAACTAGCGGCTCCCTACGAGCAGTACTTC
>TRBJ1-1|-|once|TRBV5-1
CASSLSPGGNTEAFF
TGCGCCAGCAGCTTGAGCCCAGGAGGGAACACTGAAGCTTTCTTT
>TRBJ2-2|-|-|TRBV27
CASSLVFLEYTGELFF
TGTGCCAGCAGTTTAGTTTTCCTAGAATACACCGGGGAGCTGTTTTTT
>TRBJ2-7|TRBD2|few|TRBV7-6
CASSLYAGGPSEQYF
TGTGCCAGCAGCTTATACGCGGGAGGGCCCTCCGAGCAGTACTTC
>TRBJ1-5|-|few|TRBV2
CASSDWEGVSNQPQHF
TGTGCCAGCAGTGATTGGGAGGGAGTAAGCAATCAGCCCCAGCATTTT
>TRBJ2-1|TRBD1|once|TRBV9
CASSVLPPDRDGYEQFF
TGTGCCAGCAGCGTCTTACCCCCGGACAGGGATGGGTATGAGCAGTTCTTC
>TRBJ2-1|-|-|TRBV29-1
CSVGLAGSEEFF
TGCAGCGTTGGGCTAGCCGGGAGTGAGGAGTTCTTC
>TRBJ1-4|-|once|TRBV5-1
CASSLRTARGEKLFF
TGCGCCAGCAGCTTGCGGACAGCGCGGGGGGAAAAACTGTTTTTT
>TRBJ2-7|-|-|TRBV7-2
CASSFRYEQYF
TGTGCCAGCAGCTTCAGGTACGAGCAGTACTTC
>TRBJ1-1|-|once|TRBV2
CASSAGRQNTEAFF
TGTGCCAGCAGCGCGGGACGGCAGAACACTGAAGCTTTCTTT
>TRBJ2-7|TRBD2|-|TRBV19
CASSTSTSGMFYEQYF
TGTGCCAGTAGTACCTCCACTAGCGGGATGTTCTACGAGCAGTACTTC
>TRBJ2-7|-|-|TRBV27
CASSLSFRAYEQYF
TGTGCCAGCAGTTTATCTTTCAGGGCCTACGAGCAGTACTTC
>TRBJ1-1|-|-|TRBV19
CASSVKGDTEAFF
TGTGCCAGTAGTGTAAAAGGGGACACTGAAGCTTTCTTT
>TRBJ2-5|-|-|TRBV6-1
CASSLPTGIQETQYF
TGTGCCAGCAGCCTCCCTACAGGGATCCAAGAGACCCAGTACTTC
>TRBJ2-1|TRBD2|-|TRBV19
CATRELAGRSYNEQFF
TGTGCCACCAGAGAACTAGCGGGCCGCTCCTACAATGAGCAGTTCTTC
>TRBJ2-6|TRBD1|-|TRBV6-1
CASSEWWTGVSGANVLTF
TGTGCCAGCAGTGAATGGTGGACAGGGGTCTCTGGGGCCAACGTCCTGACTTTC
>TRBJ2-3|-|-|TRBV29-1
CSVEGDPSTDTQYF
TGCAGCGTTGAAGGAGATCCTAGCACAGATACGCAGTATTTT
>TRBJ2-2|TRBD2|-|TRBV5-1
CASSLAQAGVTTGELFF
TGCGCCAGCAGCTTGGCCCAGGCGGGAGTAACAACCGGGGAGCTGTTTTTT
>TRBJ2-2|-|-|TRBV7-3
CASSFSGNYTGELFF
TGTGCCAGCAGCTTTTCCGGGAATTACACCGGGGAGCTGTTTTTT
>TRBJ2-1|TRBD2|-|TRBV14
CASSQDSGSSYNEQFF
TGTGCCAGCAGCCAAGATAGCGGGAGCTCCTACAATGAGCAGTTCTTC
>TRBJ1-3|-|-|TRBV5-6
CASSNRVFGNTIYF
TGTGCCAGCAGCAACAGGGTCTTCGGAAACACCATATATTTT
>TRBJ1-1|-|-|TRBV27
CASSSPGSGTEAFF
TGTGCCAGCAGTTCCCCAGGGTCGGGCACTGAAGCTTTCTTT
>TRBJ2-7|TRBD1|-|TRBV28
CASSRPQDRALGEQYF
TGTGCCAGCAGCCGCCCCCAAGACAGGGCTCTCGGCGAGCAGTACTTC
>TRBJ2-7|-|-|TRBV15
CATSRDGPGHNEQYF
TGTGCCACCAGCAGAGACGGTCCAGGGCACAACGAGCAGTACTTC
>TRBJ1-2|TRBD1|once|TRBV14
CASSQAGGQAYGYTF
TGTGCCAGCAGCCAAGCCGGGGGACAGGCCTATGGCTACACCTTC
>TRBJ1-1|TRBD1|-|TRBV7-2
CASSPIGQGNTEAFF
TGTGCCAGCAGCCCCATTGGACAGGGAAATACTGAAGCTTTCTTT
>TRBJ1-5|TRBD1|-|TRBV27
CASSFTDRAGWDNQPQHF
TGTGCCAGCAGTTTTACGGACAGGGCTGGCTGGGACAATCAGCCCCAGCATTTT
>TRBJ1-2|TRBD1|-|TRBV27
CASSSYRDRGYTF
TGTGCCAGCAGTTCCTACCGGGACAGAGGCTACACCTTC
>TRBJ2-7|TRBD2|-|TRBV6-1
CASSAGTSGRGYEQYF
TGTGCCAGCAGTGCGGGGACTAGCGGGAGAGGGTACGAGCAGTACTTC